This T cell receptor (beta chain) originates from a study of cytomegalovirus exposure and HLA in healthy donors. General study findings and limits: Common viral pathogens were later found to be apparently linked to several of the most significant clusters.

PCR primers comprised 60 Vbeta and 13 Jbeta primers. Measured with immunoSEQ multiplex PCR; TCRdb has only the in-frame clones, and not every one. Of 100,000 to 150,000 clones detected, approximately 61% appear once; the ten largest clones hold 1.6%. A word on this clone: Its target is unknown.

Trimming left V 3 bases short and J 3 bases short, with 20 bases between. The CDR3 runs to 17 residues. The germline V gene has CDR1 SGHVS and CDR2 FNYEAQ. This receptor was taken from a man between 25 and 39 years old in good health and CMV-seropositive. The J gene is TRBJ1-1, the V gene TRBV7-6; a possible D gene is TRBD1 (6 bases). Sequences were obtained from PBMCs. CDR3 DNA sequence: TGTGCCAGCAGCTTTGGGATAGGGGGGGACCCGGACACTGAAGCTTTCTTT. It translates to CASSFGIGGDPDTEAFF.